The T cell receptor beta chain described here comes from a study of PD-1 blockade in classical Hodgkin lymphoma (dated by TCRdb to 2018 to 2021). Some background on the complete study: Nivolumab dosing was 3 mg/kg intravenously every 2 weeks, continuing until either disease progression or unacceptable toxicity. To define a peripheral blood immune signature of response to PD-1 blockade in classical Hodgkin lymphoma, the study combined TCR beta sequencing with CyTOF.

About this clone itself: Its antigen target is currently unknown. Base-call qualities are not available, and no considerably larger clone is one nucleotide away. In the same sample, other DNA sequences code for this CDR3.

The paper as a whole reports these results and caveats: Lower diversity was observed in patients in whom nivolumab was started less than 1 year after ASCT, and these patients were excluded from later analyses so that confounding by immune reconstitution would be avoided. CD4+ but not CD8+ TCR diversity rose significantly by C4D1 (p=0.0027 vs p=0.16), most apparent in complete responders (p=0.02). Baseline TCR diversity was reported to be lower in newly diagnosed patients than in healthy donors and to be lower still in relapsed/refractory patients. Trial patients achieving complete response had baseline diversity similar to newly diagnosed patients, whereas partial responders and progressors had significantly lower diversity. Only a single clinical trial cohort was studied, and what caused the repertoire differences, possibly disease activity or prior therapy, remained undefined.

CDR1 SGHRS and CDR2 YFSETQ are derived from the germline V gene. The CDR3 covers 15 residues, taking in both the cysteine and the phenylalanine. Only CDR3 DNA is held: 45 bases, read in frame from base 1. From V the trimming removes 2 bases and from J it removes 1 base, while the gene matches leave 3 bases of the junction unaccounted for. This specimen's time point label, interpreted: cycle 2 day 1 (C2D1) of nivolumab. All trial patients had relapsed after autologous stem cell transplantation, with cohorts A, B and C differing in prior brentuximab vedotin exposure. The trial cohort was composed of approximately 60 patients with relapsed/refractory classical Hodgkin lymphoma, for whom complete response, partial response or progressive disease was recorded as best overall response. Trial patients were treated with single-agent nivolumab in the multi-cohort phase II CheckMate 205 trial. Best overall response was determined by an independent review committee according to the 2007 International Working Group response criteria. Trial PBMCs were collected immediately before nivolumab initiation (C1D1) and during therapy at cycle 2 day 1 and cycle 4 day 1. Peripheral blood was collected in 8 mL Vacutainer Cell Preparation Tubes, from which PBMCs were isolated by centrifugation and then cryopreserved.

The Qiagen DNeasy kit was used to extract genomic DNA both from unsorted PBMCs and from the negatively selected CD4+ and CD8+ fractions. TCR beta CDR3 regions were amplified by immunoSEQ multiplex PCR using primers annealing to V and J segments. A synthetic immune receptor repertoire was used to minimize amplification bias, and any residual bias was removed computationally once sequencing was done. The authors' pipeline ran thus. Custom Python scripts were used to quantify repertoire diversity as the Shannon entropy index. Unsorted, CD4+ and CD8+ repertoires were analyzed separately, except in combined analyses where CD4+ and CD8+ sequences were merged in silico. A clone counted as expanded when the clone's frequency after treatment rose at least 2-fold relative to C1D1, and clones undetected at baseline were given a pseudocount of 0.5. Clones with 0 or 1 copy at C1D1 were defined as singleton clones, while clones with 2 or more copies were defined as non-singleton clones. Clones expanded in unsorted samples were labelled as CD4+, CD8+ or unknown by matching protein sequences in sorted samples from the same patient. Diversity changes from C1D1 to C4D1 were tested in paired samples using Wilcoxon tests. TCRdb took this table from immuneACCESS and kept in-frame rearrangements with V and J called. Such tables lack part of the clones; where checked against another copy, unresolved V genes explain under half of the gap, and the rest is unexplained. V and J calls and clone size come straight from that table; D and trimming were deduced from the DNA. The sample yields about 110,000 clones; 80% to 90% were counted once. The top ten hold less than 20% of the sample.

This sample comprised peripheral blood mononuclear cells (PBMCs), obtained before the second cycle of nivolumab. Recombination linked TRBV5-1 to TRBJ2-3, with 8 central nucleotides matching TRBD2. The source of this sequence is a human donor with classical Hodgkin lymphoma. The CDR3 region: CASSLGRGGTDTQYF. At the DNA level, the sequence is TGCGCCAGCAGCTTAGGGCGGGGGGGCACAGATACGCAGTATTTT.